This passage covers 10 T cell receptor beta chains from one sample sequenced in a study of neoadjuvant anti-PD-1 for oral cavity cancer. Noted time point: after neoadjuvant nivolumab, at surgical resection. TCRdb's table, derived via immunoSEQ multiplex PCR, lists solely in-frame clones and lacks some. The sample carries 6,000 to 10,000 clones, 62% recorded once. The source was PBMCs, collected after nivolumab (anti-PD-1) treatment. The receptor source for this set is a person aged 40-85 years with oral cavity squamous cell carcinoma.

This clone was detected only a few times. This chain uses TRBV19 with TRBJ1-2, with 8 positions matching TRBD1. Germline V gene lookup returns CDR1 LNHDA and CDR2 SQIVND (reference sequence). The V gene end was trimmed by 5 bases and the J gene end by 3 bases; junction bases not matched to a gene: 5. This CDR3 has 14 residues. CDR3 sequence: CASSPDREHYGYTF. The CDR3 DNA reads as TGTGCCAGTAGTCCGGACAGGGAGCACTATGGCTACACCTTC.

This clone was observed a handful of times. The chain combines TRBV7-9 with TRBJ2-7; D gene ambiguous. The V end lost 6 bases, the J end lost 4 bases, and 13 bases lay between the germline ends. The CDR3 is made up of 13 amino acids. Per the germline V gene, CDR1 is SEHNR and CDR2 is FQNEAQ (reference sequence). CDR3 sequence reads: CASRSSGGYEQYF. The CDR3 nucleotides are TGTGCCAGCAGATCCTCGGGTGGATACGAGCAGTACTTC.

V and J are TRBV9 and TRBJ2-3, with D maybe TRBD2 (5 bases). Per germline, CDR1 SGDLS and CDR2 YYNGEE. Trimming pared 0 bases from V and 2 bases from J, leaving 7 bases between. The CDR3 has 14 residues. CDR3 sequence reads: CASSVAGYTDTQYF. Here the CDR3 DNA reads TGTGCCAGCAGCGTAGCGGGGTACACAGATACGCAGTATTTT.

The J gene is TRBJ2-3, the V gene TRBV10-3, with 11 bases fitting TRBD1. The CDR3 covers 15 residues. Germline V CDR1 and CDR2: ENHRY, SYGVKD. V lost 7 bases and J lost 5; bases outside the gene matches: 8. DNA for the CDR3: TGTGCCATCAACCAGGACAGGGGGCAAGGAGATACGCAGTATTTT. Translating it yields CAINQDRGQGDTQYF.

This chain connects TRBV7-9 to TRBJ1-5; D call uncertain. CDR1 is SEHNR and CDR2 is FQNEAQ in the germline V gene (reference sequence). The CDR3 length is 15 residues. With 6 bases removed from V and 6 bases from J, the gap between germline ends came to 18 bases. The CDR3 spells CASSPSGEKGQPQHF. The CDR3 DNA sequence: TGTGCCAGCAGTCCAAGCGGGGAGAAAGGTCAGCCCCAGCATTTT.

V usage is TRBV2 and J usage is TRBJ2-6; TRBD1 matches 8 bases. The germline V gene encodes CDR1 SNHLY and CDR2 FYNNEI. Germline trimming cut 7 bases from V and 0 bases from J; bases unmatched to any gene: 8. The CDR3 is 17 residues long. CDR3 region: CASTWTGQISGANVLTF. For the CDR3, the DNA is TGTGCCAGCACGTGGACAGGGCAGATCTCTGGGGCCAACGTCCTGACTTTC.

The chain combines TRBV6-5 with TRBJ1-2; TRBD1 is a possible D gene (5 bases). From germline, CDR1 is MNHEY and CDR2 SVGAGI. The CDR3 sequence is 13 residues long. Trimming took off 6 bases at V and 4 bases at J, with 12 bases between the two ends. This CDR3 is CASSRGTSYGYTF. DNA of the CDR3: TGTGCCAGCAGCCGCGGGACCTCCTATGGCTACACCTTC.

The CDR3 DNA is TGCGCCAGCAGCCAACGACAGGGGGGGAATGAGCAGTTCTTC. Translating gives CASSQRQGGNEQFF. The V gene is TRBV4-3, the J gene TRBJ2-1; 9 bases are shared with TRBD1. Unmatched junction bases numbered 3, after V lost 2 bases and J lost 7 bases. This CDR3 comprises 14 residues. Germline V gene data show CDR1 as LGHNA and CDR2 as YSLEER.

This clone was picked up a small number of times. This rearrangement joins TRBV6-5 to TRBJ1-2, with TRBD1 matching 10 bases. Germline V CDR1 and CDR2: MNHEY, SVGAGI. The CDR3 spans 14 residues. V trimming: 5 bases; J trimming: 8 bases; junction bases outside the gene matches: 8. CDR3 DNA sequence: TGTGCCAGCAGTGCCGGGACAGGGGAGGAGGGCTACACCTTC. Translating it yields CASSAGTGEEGYTF.

The CDR3: CASSQAGTGALGELFF. The CDR3 DNA is TGCGCCAGCAGCCAAGCCGGGACAGGGGCCCTCGGGGAGCTGTTTTTT. The chain uses TRBV4-1 and TRBJ2-2, with 10 bases lining up with TRBD1. Germline V lookup: CDR1 MGHRA, CDR2 YSYEKL. This CDR3 is built from 16 residues. The trim removed 1 base at V and 7 bases at J, leaving 6 bases unmatched.